The rows below give T cell receptor beta chains drawn from one sample of a study of blood T cell repertoires in COVID-19. The table came from immunoSEQ multiplex PCR; TCRdb's copy has only in-frame clones and leaves some out. The table records 440,000 or so clones, 89% of them present only once. The sequenced sample consisted of peripheral blood. Receptors originate from a woman aged 40 to 50 with COVID-19, enrolled during active disease. CDR3s include the opening cysteine and the closing phenylalanine or tryptophan. D genes are given only for firm matches. Clone size appears in some rows only: once, few, many, or a class for an expanded clone.

clone_size: NA; v_call: TRBV9; d_call: NA; j_call: TRBJ2-2; cdr3_nt: TGTGCCAGCACCGCCAGGGTGGGATCGAACACCGGGGAGCTGTTTTTT; cdr3_aa: CASTARVGSNTGELFF
clone_size: NA; v_call: TRBV18; d_call: NA; j_call: TRBJ1-2; cdr3_nt: TGTGCCAGCTCACCAGTATCCAGGACTAACTATGGCTACACCTTC; cdr3_aa: CASSPVSRTNYGYTF
clone_size: NA; v_call: TRBV9; d_call: NA; j_call: TRBJ2-6; cdr3_nt: TGTGCCAGCAGCGCCCATATGAGGGTCTCTGGGGCCAACGTCCTGACTTTC; cdr3_aa: CASSAHMRVSGANVLTF
clone_size: NA; v_call: TRBV4-1; d_call: TRBD2; j_call: TRBJ2-5; cdr3_nt: TGCGCCAGCAGCAACGGGGGACTAGCGGGGGGCCGAGGAGAGACCCAGTACTTC; cdr3_aa: CASSNGGLAGGRGETQYF
clone_size: once; v_call: TRBV10-3; d_call: NA; j_call: TRBJ2-7; cdr3_nt: TGTGCCATCAGTGAGTCGTCACAGGGAACCCACGAGCAGTACTTC; cdr3_aa: CAISESSQGTHEQYF
clone_size: NA; v_call: TRBV6-2/TRBV6-3; d_call: TRBD2; j_call: TRBJ2-1; cdr3_nt: TGTGCCAGCAGTTACCCCCACCTAGCGGGCTACAATGAGCAGTTCTTC; cdr3_aa: CASSYPHLAGYNEQFF
clone_size: NA; v_call: TRBV28; d_call: TRBD1; j_call: TRBJ1-6; cdr3_nt: TGTGCCAGCAGTCACAGGGGGTATTACAATTCACCCCTCCACTTT; cdr3_aa: CASSHRGYYNSPLHF
clone_size: NA; v_call: TRBV4-1; d_call: TRBD1; j_call: TRBJ1-2; cdr3_nt: TGCGCCAGCAGCTTGAGACAGGGGGCTAATGGCTACACCTTC; cdr3_aa: CASSLRQGANGYTF
clone_size: NA; v_call: TRBV18; d_call: NA; j_call: TRBJ1-1; cdr3_nt: TGTGCCAGCTCACCGAGACATCAGAACACTGAAGCTTTCTTT; cdr3_aa: CASSPRHQNTEAFF
clone_size: NA; v_call: TRBV9; d_call: TRBD2; j_call: TRBJ2-1; cdr3_nt: TGTGCCAGCAGCTCAGAGGCTAATTCGGGGAGGGATGAGCAGTTCTTC; cdr3_aa: CASSSEANSGRDEQFF
clone_size: NA; v_call: TRBV5-1; d_call: TRBD2; j_call: TRBJ2-1; cdr3_nt: TGCGCCAGCAGCTTGGAGGGTAGCGGGGACGAGCAGTTCTTC; cdr3_aa: CASSLEGSGDEQFF
clone_size: NA; v_call: TRBV5-1; d_call: NA; j_call: TRBJ1-2; cdr3_nt: TGCGCCAGCAGCTTAGCCACCGGAGGTCTTGGAGGCTACACCTTC; cdr3_aa: CASSLATGGLGGYTF